Listed below are T cell receptor beta chains from one sample, sequenced in a study. TCRdb re-called the RT-PCR reads through MiXCR, storing one row per CDR3 protein. The sample comprises approximately 720,000 distinct CDR3 sequences, 14% of which are singletons, and 3.6% rests with the top ten. The sequenced material came from memory CD4+ T cells from blood. These receptor sequences come from a female donor in good health, serving as a healthy control. The CDR3 runs from the conserved cysteine through the conserved F or W. D genes are given only for firm matches. For some rows the clone size is stated as once, few or many, or as a class when expanded; others skip it.

TRBJ1-2 | - | - | TRBV28 | CASSNRRTGSTF | TGTGCCAGCAGTAACCGTAGGACCGGTTCTACCTTC
TRBJ1-3 | few | - | TRBV12-3/TRBV12-4 | CASSVRAGNTIYF | TGTGCCAGCAGTGTCCGAGCTGGAAACACCATATATTTT
TRBJ1-2 | - | - | TRBV29-1 | CSVVGGGFYGYTF | TGCAGCGTTGTGGGGGGGGGGTTCTATGGCTACACCTTC
TRBJ2-5 | many | - | TRBV12-3/TRBV12-4 | CASSVGAGPQETQYF | TGTGCCAGCAGCGTAGGGGCCGGACCCCAAGAGACCCAGTACTTC
TRBJ2-7 | few | - | TRBV28 | CASSTPLGTYF | TGTGCCAGCAGTACTCCTCTGGGGACTTACTTC
TRBJ1-5 | many | - | TRBV12-3/TRBV12-4 | CASSPGGGRGNQPQHF | TGTGCCAGCAGCCCCGGGGGAGGGCGGGGCAATCAGCCCCAGCATTTT
TRBJ2-5 | - | - | TRBV20-1 | CSASGVVGIDPETQYF | TGCAGTGCTAGTGGTGTGGTTGGTATTGACCCAGAGACCCAGTACTTC
TRBJ2-6 | few | - | TRBV12-3/TRBV12-4 | CASRTTGTSGANVLTF | TGTGCCAGCAGGACGACAGGAACTTCTGGGGCCAACGTCCTGACTTTC
TRBJ2-1 | many | TRBD1 | TRBV20-1 | CSARGPQGASNEQFF | TGCAGTGCTAGAGGTCCACAGGGGGCCTCCAATGAGCAGTTCTTC
TRBJ2-1 | many | - | TRBV6-5 | CASSLNHPSSYNEQFF | TGTGCCAGCAGCCTTAATCACCCGAGCTCCTACAATGAGCAGTTCTTC
TRBJ2-2 | - | - | TRBV20-1 | CSARAPGASGTGELFF | TGCAGTGCTAGAGCCCCCGGGGCAAGCGGCACCGGGGAGCTGTTTTTT
TRBJ2-5 | - | - | TRBV20-1 | CSADSGRAQETQYF | TGCAGTGCTGACTCTGGACGGGCACAAGAGACCCAGTACTTC
TRBJ2-6 | many | - | TRBV24-1 | CATSAGSASSGANVLTF | TGTGCCACCTCTGCTGGGTCAGCTAGTTCTGGGGCCAACGTCCTGACTTTC
TRBJ2-7 | many | TRBD2 | TRBV29-1 | CSVRTSGRSSYEQYF | TGCAGCGTTCGGACTAGCGGGAGGAGCTCCTACGAGCAGTACTTC
TRBJ2-1 | - | - | TRBV20-1 | CSALDSRILYSYNEQFF | TGCAGTGCCCTGGACTCTAGGATTCTGTACTCCTACAATGAGCAGTTCTTC
TRBJ2-7 | - | - | TRBV5-1 | CASSLGLPTQAPPPVQYF | TGCGCCAGCAGCTTGGGCCTCCCCACACAGGCACCTCCACCCGTGCAGTACTTC
TRBJ2-5 | many | TRBD2 | TRBV20-1 | CSAPPLAGGRETQYF | TGCAGTGCCCCTCCACTAGCGGGAGGGCGAGAGACCCAGTACTTC
TRBJ2-7 | few | - | TRBV27 | CASSKTGGASYEQYF | TGTGCCAGCAGTAAAACAGGGGGGGCCTCCTACGAGCAGTACTTC
TRBJ2-5 | few | - | TRBV24-1 | CATRGPGTTQYF | TGTGCCACCAGGGGTCCGGGAACAACCCAGTACTTC
TRBJ1-1 | few | - | TRBV7-2 | CASSPSGRAFF | TGTGCCAGCAGCCCTTCAGGGCGAGCTTTCTTT
TRBJ2-5 | many | TRBD2 | TRBV9 | CASSAMGGYQETQYF | TGTGCCAGCAGCGCCATGGGGGGGTACCAAGAGACCCAGTACTTC
TRBJ2-1 | many | - | TRBV29-1 | CSVGRLGYNEQFF | TGCAGCGTTGGCAGGTTGGGGTACAATGAGCAGTTCTTC
TRBJ2-7 | - | TRBD1 | TRBV20-1 | CSARDLRLQGAKDEQYF | TGCAGTGCTAGAGATCTTCGTTTGCAGGGGGCGAAGGACGAGCAGTACTTC
TRBJ2-2 | - | TRBD1 | TRBV7-9 | CASSRRQGANTGELFF | TGTGCCAGCAGCCGGAGACAGGGGGCGAACACCGGGGAGCTGTTTTTT
TRBJ2-5 | - | TRBD1 | TRBV24-1 | CATSDPDRPRETQYF | TGTGCCACCAGTGACCCGGACAGGCCGCGGGAGACCCAGTACTTC
TRBJ2-5 | - | TRBD2 | TRBV7-8 | CASSLAASGEEETQYF | TGTGCCAGCAGCTTAGCAGCTAGCGGGGAGGAAGAGACCCAGTACTTC
TRBJ1-5 | many | TRBD1 | TRBV29-1 | CSVSGGGGQPQHF | TGCAGCGTTTCAGGGGGCGGGGGACAGCCCCAGCATTTT
TRBJ1-1 | - | TRBD1 | TRBV9 | CASSVAAGDRRRNTEAFF | TGTGCCAGCAGCGTAGCTGCGGGGGACAGGAGGCGAAACACTGAAGCTTTCTTT
TRBJ1-2 | many | - | TRBV10-3 | CAISLDGPNYGYTF | TGTGCCATCAGTTTGGACGGACCTAACTATGGCTACACCTTC
TRBJ1-2 | many | TRBD1 | TRBV11-2 | CASNPERDRGYGYTF | TGTGCCAGCAACCCCGAAAGGGACAGGGGCTATGGCTACACCTTC
TRBJ1-4 | - | - | TRBV7-2 | CASSITRGANEKLFF | TGTGCCAGCAGCATAACTCGGGGGGCTAATGAAAAACTGTTTTTT
TRBJ1-1 | many | - | TRBV6-5 | CASSYAIDGNTEAFF | TGTGCCAGCAGCTATGCCATAGACGGGAACACTGAAGCTTTCTTT